This T cell receptor beta chain was identified during a study of CD8+ T cells in alopecia areata. Study-wide results and caveats: Compared with normal scalp, lesional scalp had higher clonality and more expanded CD8+ clones. Scalp samples also contribute reads from the resident alphabeta T cells found in normal skin.

Once RNA had been extracted, it was reverse transcribed into cDNA to act as the sequencing template. The protocol was immunoSEQ multiplex PCR, while the TCRdb copy is restricted to in-frame clones and leaves out a portion. The sample has roughly 150,000 clones, 55% to 65% seen once. The CDR3 is 15 amino acids. CDR1 and CDR2 from the germline V gene are SGHNT and YYREEE (reference sequence). Trimming at V came to 2 bases and at J to 7 bases, leaving 12 bases not matched to a gene. A remark on this clone: Its target is unknown.

CD4+ and CD8+ T cells were sorted from PBMCs stained for CD3, CD4 and CD8. This TCR was sampled from a human donor in good health. Sequenced: CD4+ T cells sorted from blood. The chain employs TRBV5-4 and TRBJ2-7, with 7 nucleotides matching TRBD2. The CDR3: CASSFGGSRVGEQYF. Here the CDR3 DNA reads TGTGCCAGCAGCTTCGGCGGGAGCCGAGTGGGGGAGCAGTACTTC.